This T cell receptor (beta chain) derives from a study of cytomegalovirus exposure and HLA in healthy donors. Study context: The same platform was used for the 110 or so validation repertoires as for the approximately 730 first-cohort repertoires, as reported in a later analysis.

Study-level findings and limits: The tendency of first-cohort TCR clusters to co-occur in the roughly 130 validation repertoires was the finding of a later analysis. A few CMV-associated chains proved CMV antigen-specific in vitro. According to reports, the classifier identified cytomegalovirus status with high specificity and sensitivity.

The table came from immunoSEQ multiplex PCR; TCRdb's copy has only in-frame clones and leaves some out. The data show some 90,000 clones, around 96% seen once. Regarding this clone: Antigen: not known.

Material: PBMCs. The TCR sequence derives from a man younger than 35 in good health and CMV-seronegative.

CDR3 coding DNA: TGTGCCAGCACCCCCGGGACACCTAACTATGGCTACACCTTC. Amino acid sequence: CASTPGTPNYGYTF. The rearrangement uses TRBV5-8 and TRBJ1-2; TRBD1 might be the D (6 bases). The CDR3 has 14 amino acids. Germline V gene data show CDR1 as SGHTS and CDR2 as YDEGEE. Trimming shortened V by 6 bases and J by 0 bases, and 12 bases separated the two germline ends.